Each of the 32 T cell receptor beta chains below was sequenced from the same sample in a study of CD8 T cells in Susac syndrome. When the RNA was reverse transcribed, random hexamers were used with an input of roughly 0.5 to 1 ug. In TCRdb, the immunoSEQ multiplex PCR reads were re-called with MiXCR into one record per CDR3 protein. This table has 160,000 or so distinct CDR3 sequences, nearly 97% appearing once. The sequencing sample was made of CD8+ T cells from PBMCs. These receptors came from a human donor with multiple sclerosis.

The J gene is TRBJ2-2, the V gene TRBV20-1, with no clear D. In germline, CDR1 is DFQATT, CDR2 SNEGSKA (reference sequence). V was trimmed by 0 bases and J by 3 bases, leaving 14 bases between them. CDR3 length: 16 residues. The CDR3 loop reads CSAREPTSGDTGELFF. CDR3 sequence (DNA): TGCAGTGCTAGAGAACCAACTTCAGGCGACACCGGGGAGCTGTTTTTT.

The chain carries TRBV7-9 and TRBJ2-7; D unresolved. Between the trimmed V and J ends, which lost 6 bases and 6 bases, there was a span of 18 bases. The CDR3 loop spans 14 amino acids. Per the germline V gene, CDR1 is SEHNR and CDR2 is FQNEAQ (reference sequence). DNA of the CDR3: TGTGCCAGCAGTCCCGATCCAGGTCAAGTCGAGCAGTACGTC. Translated, it gives CASSPDPGQVEQYV.

The rearrangement uses TRBV20-1 and TRBJ2-3; D is tentatively TRBD1 or TRBD2 (5 bases each). The ends were cut back, 2 bases at V and 6 bases at J, with 9 bases in the middle. The CDR3 contains 12 residues. The germline CDR1 and CDR2 sequences are DFQATT and SNEGSKA (reference sequence). The CDR3 loop is CSARRWGDTQYF. The DNA of the CDR3 is TGCAGTGCTAGAAGGTGGGGGGATACGCAGTATTTT.

V is TRBV20-1 and J is TRBJ1-5; D not certain. In germline, CDR1 is DFQATT, CDR2 SNEGSKA (reference sequence). The length of the CDR3 is 14 residues. V was shortened by 1 base and J by 0 bases, with 7 bases between the two germline ends. CDR3 DNA: TGCAGTGCTAGAGGACTGGATAGCAATCAGCCCCAGCATTTT. Its translation is CSARGLDSNQPQHF.

The rearrangement joins TRBV12-3 or TRBV12-4 to TRBJ2-3, with D tentatively TRBD2 (7 bases). V was trimmed by 3 bases and J by 6 bases, leaving 13 bases between them. The CDR3 length is 14 residues. The CDR3 DNA reads as TGTGCCAGCAGTTTGGGGGGGGCAACTGATACGCAGTATTTT. Its protein is CASSLGGATDTQYF.

The rearrangement uses TRBV6-5 and TRBJ2-1; possibly TRBD1 for D (6 bases). The germline V and J ends were trimmed by 0 bases and 8 bases, with 11 bases remaining between them. The CDR3 runs to 14 residues. Germline CDR1 is MNHEY and CDR2 is SVGAGI. CDR3 region: CASSYSQGFDEQFF. CDR3 sequence (DNA): TGTGCCAGCAGTTACTCCCAGGGGTTCGATGAGCAGTTCTTC.

The rearrangement links TRBV6-2 or TRBV6-3 to TRBJ2-5; the D is unclear. Trimming took 1 base from V and 0 from J, leaving 0 bases between them. The CDR3 loop spans 12 amino acids. Per the germline V gene, CDR1 is MNHEY and CDR2 is SVGEGT. The CDR3 here is CASSYYQETQYF. The CDR3 DNA sequence: TGTGCCAGCAGTTACTACCAAGAGACCCAGTACTTC.

The chain uses TRBV30 and TRBJ2-3; D is undetermined. The CDR3 contains 15 residues. CDR1 GTSNPN and CDR2 SVGIG come from the germline V gene (reference sequence). Trimming left V 0 bases short and J 0 bases short, with 10 bases between. CDR3 bases: TGTGCCTGGAGTGTACTACTTTCTAGCACAGATACGCAGTATTTT. This gives the protein CAWSVLLSSTDTQYF.

This rearrangement joins TRBV30 to TRBJ2-7; D is unclear. Germline values: CDR1 GTSNPN, CDR2 SVGIG (reference sequence). Trimming removed 0 bases from V and 2 bases from J, with 8 bases in between. The CDR3 consists of 13 residues. The CDR3 bases are TGTGCCTGGAGTGTATTGGCTCCCTACGAGCAGTACTTC. Translated, it gives CAWSVLAPYEQYF.

This clonotype turned up a few times. This sequence joins TRBV12-3 or TRBV12-4 and TRBJ2-4; D gene uncertain. V gave up 3 bases and J gave up 0 bases, with 6 bases separating them. The CDR3 is 14 amino acids. CDR3 region: CASSFGGAKNIQYF. In nucleotides, the CDR3 is TGTGCCAGCAGTTTCGGCGGAGCCAAAAACATTCAGTACTTC.

The V gene is TRBV29-1, the J gene TRBJ1-1, with D maybe TRBD1 (5 bases). Germline V gene lookup returns CDR1 SQVTM and CDR2 ANQGSEA. The CDR3 is made up of 13 amino acids. V lost 8 bases and J lost 3, with 16 bases in between. The CDR3: CSSHEGLYTEAFF. In DNA form, the CDR3 reads TGCAGCTCCCACGAGGGGCTGTACACTGAAGCTTTCTTT.

This clonotype came up a few times. The rearrangement uses TRBV30 and TRBJ2-6; D unclear. Germline CDR1 GTSNPN, CDR2 SVGIG (reference sequence). The CDR3 has 13 amino acids. V lost 0 bases and J lost 3, with 3 bases in between. The CDR3 sequence is CAWSVDGANVLTF. The CDR3 region has the DNA TGTGCCTGGAGTGTCGATGGGGCCAACGTCCTGACTTTC.

V is TRBV20-1 and J is TRBJ2-7; possibly TRBD2 for D (6 bases). This CDR3 region has 13 residues. CDR1 is DFQATT and CDR2 is SNEGSKA in the germline V gene (reference sequence). Trimming removed 3 bases at V and 3 bases at J, with 12 bases between. CDR3 bases: TGCAGTGCTAGGGGGGGAATGGACTACGAGCAGTACTTC. Translating gives CSARGGMDYEQYF.

V is TRBV2 and J is TRBJ2-5; D perhaps matches TRBD2 (5 bases). V shed 4 bases and J shed 3 bases, with 12 bases lying between them. Germline loops: CDR1 SNHLY, CDR2 FYNNEI. The CDR3 has 14 residues. The CDR3 DNA sequence: TGTGCCAGCAGTGTCTCGCGGGTAGAAGAGACCCAGTACTTC. Encoded protein: CASSVSRVEETQYF.

This chain connects TRBV9 to TRBJ2-7, with a weak D call TRBD2 (7 bases). Germline loops: CDR1 SGDLS, CDR2 YYNGEE. V was trimmed by 0 bases and J by 5 bases, leaving 15 bases between them. The CDR3 sequence is 15 residues long. CDR3: CASSVDLGAGDEQYF. The CDR3 DNA reads TGTGCCAGCAGCGTAGACCTGGGGGCGGGGGACGAGCAGTACTTC.

The chain has TRBV27 and TRBJ1-1; 12 nucleotides line up with TRBD1. The germline V gene has CDR1 MNHEY and CDR2 SMNVEV (reference sequence). J was trimmed by 8 bases and V by 6 bases; bases with no gene match: 4. The CDR3 runs 13 residues. CDR3 region: CASRGQGAQEAFF. CDR3 sequence (DNA): TGTGCCAGCAGGGGACAGGGGGCTCAGGAAGCTTTCTTT.

This clonotype has just one count. The genes are TRBV6-1 and TRBJ2-7; TRBD1 agrees at 8 bases. CDR1 MNHNS and CDR2 SASEGT come from the germline V gene. This CDR3 has 16 residues. The J segment lost 4 bases and the V segment lost 7 bases, leaving 15 bases of the junction unmatched. The DNA for the CDR3 is TGTGCCAGCATCCCTTTTACGGACAGGGTGGTATACGAGCAGTACTTC. It codes for CASIPFTDRVVYEQYF.

The chain links TRBV19 to TRBJ2-7, with 8 bases matching TRBD1. CDR1 and CDR2 from the germline V gene are LNHDA and SQIVND (reference sequence). V gave up 5 bases and J gave up 4 bases; unmatched junction bases: 4. The CDR3 has 13 amino acids. The DNA for the CDR3 is TGTGCCAGTAGTCCGGGACAGGATTACGAGCAGTACGTC. This sequence encodes CASSPGQDYEQYV.

The chain links TRBV29-1 to TRBJ2-5; D ambiguous. CDR1 is SQVTM and CDR2 is ANQGSEA in the germline V gene. Trimming took 3 bases from V and 0 from J, leaving 5 bases between them. The CDR3 totals 12 residues. The CDR3 DNA sequence: TGCAGCGTTGAGGGGAACCAAGAGACCCAGTACTTC. Translation gives CSVEGNQETQYF. Using reference TRBV29-1 and TRBJ2-5 for the parts outside the CDR3, the full variable domain is SAVISQKPSRDICQRGTSLTIQCQVDSQVTMMFWYRQQPGQSLTLIATANQGSEATYESGFVIDKFPISRPNLTFSTLTVSNMSPEDSSIYLCSVEGNQETQYFGPGTRLLVL.

The V and J genes are TRBV13 and TRBJ1-1; perhaps TRBD1 as D (5 bases). The CDR3 loop spans 13 amino acids. CDR1 and CDR2 from the germline V gene are PRHDT and FYEKMQ (reference sequence). The V gene lost 7 bases and the J gene lost 3 bases, with 12 bases spanning the gap. Here the CDR3 DNA reads TGTGCCAGCATGAAACAGGTGGACACTGAAGCTTTCTTT. It specifies CASMKQVDTEAFF.

Here the CDR3 DNA reads TGTGCCAGCAGCCCTCCGGACTCGGGGGAGGTGAACACTGAAGCTTTCTTT. This codes for CASSPPDSGEVNTEAFF. The rearrangement uses TRBV4-2 and TRBJ1-1; D perhaps matches TRBD1 (5 bases). The germline gives CDR1 LGHNA, CDR2 YNFKEQ. The CDR3 covers 17 residues. V was pared by 4 bases and J by 0 bases, with 18 bases between.

The chain couples TRBV4-1 to TRBJ2-7; D unclear. V lost 5 bases and J lost 4, with 9 bases in between. CDR3 length equals 12 residues. Germline assignment: CDR1 MGHRA and CDR2 YSYEKL. CDR3 DNA sequence: TGCGCCAGCAGCTCAAACGGTTACGAGCAGTACTTC. Encoded protein: CASSSNGYEQYF.

The rearrangement joins TRBV3-1 to TRBJ2-4; possible D gene TRBD1, 6 bases. Between the trimmed V and J ends, which lost 4 bases and 1 base, there was a span of 14 bases. Germline loops: CDR1 LGHDT, CDR2 YNNKEL (reference sequence). The CDR3 is made up of 16 amino acids. In DNA, the CDR3 is TGTGCCAGCAGCCCACAACAGGGCTTGGCCAAAAACATTCAGTACTTC. This translates into CASSPQQGLAKNIQYF.

V usage is TRBV15 and J usage is TRBJ2-5; TRBD2 matches at 7 bases. The CDR3 is 15 amino acids. Germline V gives CDR1 LNHNV, CDR2 YYDKDF (reference sequence). The trim removed 3 bases at V and 0 bases at J, leaving 4 bases unmatched. Here the CDR3 reads CATSSGTTNQETQYF. Written as DNA, the CDR3 is TGTGCCACCAGCAGTGGGACTACCAACCAAGAGACCCAGTACTTC.

V usage is TRBV14 and J usage is TRBJ1-1; TRBD1 is a possible D gene (6 bases). Trimming left V 0 bases short and J 4 bases short, with 12 bases between. The CDR3 is 15 residues long. Germline V CDR1 and CDR2: SGHDN, FVKESK. The CDR3 reads CASSQEDSGGTEAFF. CDR3 DNA sequence: TGTGCCAGCAGCCAAGAGGACAGCGGCGGCACTGAAGCTTTCTTT. Filled out from reference TRBV14 and TRBJ1-1, the complete variable domain reads EAGVTQFPSHSVIEKGQTVTLRCDPISGHDNLYWYRRVMGKEIKFLLHFVKESKQDESGMPNNRFLAERTGGTYSTLKVQPAELEDSGVYFCASSQEDSGGTEAFFGQGTRLTVV.

V and J are TRBV6-1 and TRBJ2-7; D is perhaps TRBD1 (6 bases). The V gene's germline CDR1 is MNHNS and CDR2 SASEGT. This CDR3 spans 15 amino acids. V lost 1 base and J lost 3, with 13 bases in between. DNA for the CDR3: TGTGCCAGCAGTGAAGGCCCCGGACAGAACTACGAGCAGTACTTC. Translation gives CASSEGPGQNYEQYF.

V gene TRBV27 combines with J gene TRBJ2-1; possibly TRBD1 for D (6 bases). V was shortened by 8 bases and J by 7 bases, with 12 bases between the two germline ends. CDR1 and CDR2 from the germline V gene are MNHEY and SMNVEV (reference sequence). There are 12 residues in the CDR3. As DNA, the CDR3 is TGTGCCAGCGGAAGACAGGCGAATGAGCAGTTCTTC. Translation gives CASGRQANEQFF.

The chain combines TRBV12-5 with TRBJ2-5, with D perhaps TRBD1 (6 bases). CDR3 length equals 17 residues. Germline-derived CDR1 and CDR2 are LGHNT and FRNRAP. Trimming left V 7 bases short and J 7 bases short, with 28 bases between. As DNA, the CDR3 is TGTGCTAGTGCCTGGGGGCCGACCCGCAAGGATGTAGGGACCCAGTACTTC. As protein: CASAWGPTRKDVGTQYF.

V and J are TRBV29-1 and TRBJ2-2; 11 bases fit TRBD1. CDR3 length equals 14 residues. Germline V gives CDR1 SQVTM, CDR2 ANQGSEA. Germline trimming cut 7 bases from V and 7 bases from J; bases unmatched to any gene: 8. CDR3 sequence (DNA): TGCAGCGCGGGACAGGGGGAGAAGGGCGGGGAGCTGTTTTTT. Its protein product is CSAGQGEKGGELFF.

DNA for the CDR3: TGTGCCAGCAGCCGCTGGGACAGCTATGGCTACACCTTC. It is translated as CASSRWDSYGYTF. The chain joins TRBV7-9 to TRBJ1-2, with TRBD1 identical over 7 bases. The CDR3 has 13 residues. Germline loops: CDR1 SEHNR, CDR2 FQNEAQ (reference sequence). V shed 5 bases and J 4 bases; nucleotides not matched to a gene: 4.

The chain carries TRBV29-1 and TRBJ2-5; D is ambiguous. The CDR3 is 14 amino acids. From germline, CDR1 is SQVTM and CDR2 ANQGSEA. Trimming left V 7 bases short and J 2 bases short, with 17 bases between. The CDR3 region is CSALGVDHQETQYF. The DNA for the CDR3 is TGCAGCGCCCTCGGAGTGGATCATCAAGAGACCCAGTACTTC.

The genes are TRBV27 and TRBJ1-1, with 9 bases fitting TRBD1. Germline assignment: CDR1 MNHEY and CDR2 SMNVEV (reference sequence). Unmatched junction bases numbered 10, after V lost 5 bases and J lost 0 bases. CDR3 length equals 17 residues. CDR3 DNA: TGTGCCAGCAGTCCAGAAGGGACAGGGAGGATGAACACTGAAGCTTTCTTT. This sequence encodes CASSPEGTGRMNTEAFF.